These T cell receptor beta chains were read from a single sample in a study of shared clonotypes between healthy human individuals. Sequenced by immunoSEQ multiplex PCR; TCRdb stores in-frame clones only, minus some. The sample holds about 990,000 clones; approximately 80% are singletons and the top ten take 0.61%. The sequencing sample was made of memory CD4+ T cells from PBMCs. The receptors come from a young man in good health. Some clones in this sample may be carry-over from other donors' samples. Both conserved end residues are part of each CDR3. Only part of the rows carry a size: once, few, many, or a class if the clone is expanded.

j_call v_call clone_size cdr3_aa
TRBJ1-1 TRBV6-6 . CASSYSSRESEAFF
TRBJ1-2 TRBV9 few CASSVNAGTEYGYTF
TRBJ2-1 TRBV28 . CASSLFQGGNEQFF
TRBJ2-7 TRBV5-1 . CASSVTGTSYEQYF
TRBJ2-3 TRBV18 . CASSRSSGFTDTQYF
TRBJ2-1 TRBV2 . CASRGLTASSYNEQFF
TRBJ2-7 TRBV7-2 . CASSPRVTRPYYEQYF
TRBJ2-5 TRBV5-4 . CASSPYGTRSETQYF
TRBJ1-1 TRBV27 . CASSPGQARRAEAFF
TRBJ1-2 TRBV18 . CASSIGTVYGYTF
TRBJ2-2 TRBV11-3 . CASSWGQGDTGELFF
TRBJ2-7 TRBV11-1 . CASSASTSGRYEQYF
TRBJ2-3 TRBV27 . CASSATEVDTQYF
TRBJ2-2 TRBV6-1 . CASSGDRGLGELFF
TRBJ2-3 TRBV14 . CASSQDYEATQYF
TRBJ1-1 TRBV28 . CASSFILRQGANTEAFF
TRBJ2-7 TRBV18 . CASSNGPYEQYF
TRBJ1-1 TRBV10-3 . CAISETDRDRKTEAFF
TRBJ2-7 TRBV27 . CASGTSASYEQYF
TRBJ1-1 TRBV20-1 . CSATRPVEAFF
TRBJ2-7 TRBV6-1 . CASSEQGWYEQYF
TRBJ2-1 TRBV5-1 . CASSLAGQLSSYNEQFF
TRBJ1-1 TRBV4-1 many CASSQGHGGSTEAFF
TRBJ1-1 TRBV28 . CASSLTNEGRTEAFF
TRBJ1-1 TRBV25-1 . CASSGMGRVTEAFF
TRBJ2-2 TRBV10-3 . CAISYPGGELFF
TRBJ2-5 TRBV7-7 . CASSSTTGTSGQETQYF
TRBJ2-5 TRBV4-3 . CASSQETSGRLETQYF
TRBJ2-2 TRBV5-1 . CASSLSGGAGELFF
TRBJ2-5 TRBV14 . CASSQDRSGLAEETQYF
TRBJ2-5 TRBV19 . CASSISRGRKTQYF
TRBJ2-7 TRBV30 . CAWSVIDGQGVLAEQYF
TRBJ2-3 TRBV27 . CASSSNQVSAGGRTQYF
TRBJ2-1 TRBV28 . CASSSPGQASSYNEQFF
TRBJ1-2 TRBV28 . CASSLDVYGYTF
TRBJ2-7 TRBV4-2 . CASSQVWGVSWEQYF
TRBJ2-2 TRBV11-2 few CASRLITTGELFF
TRBJ2-7 TRBV27 few CASTPLSLRGDYEQYF
TRBJ2-7 TRBV28 . CASSFEHEQYF
TRBJ2-7 TRBV6-6 . CASSYSAEEQYF
TRBJ2-5 TRBV19 . CASSIISGVGQETQYF
TRBJ1-2 TRBV6-1 . CASSELRGGYGYTF
TRBJ1-1 TRBV5-1 . CASSLGQINGGAGTEAFF
TRBJ2-7 TRBV4-1 . CASSRTTGAYEQYF
TRBJ1-5 TRBV28 . CASSPLGSGQPQHF
TRBJ2-7 TRBV7-2 . CASSASQGPYEQYF
TRBJ2-1 TRBV7-8 . CASSLGQVNEQFF
TRBJ2-7 TRBV7-9 few CASSLGHLYEQYF
TRBJ1-2 TRBV30 . CAWTHNYGYTF
TRBJ2-3 TRBV29-1 once CSAKWADTQYF
TRBJ2-1 TRBV5-1 . CASRPAPNNEQFF
TRBJ1-2 TRBV7-6 once CASSLGRRDYGYTF
TRBJ2-1 TRBV9 . CASSVDGLTNNEQFF
TRBJ2-7 TRBV27 . CASSLFDREREQYF
TRBJ2-1 TRBV4-3 once CASSQDWGGRFQDEQFF
TRBJ2-3 TRBV29-1 few CSVEGAGDTQYF